The 16 T cell receptor beta chains reported below all come from one sample, sequenced in a study of response to subunit inactivated influenza vaccine. Each CDR3 protein is one row after TCRdb ran MiXCR on the RT-PCR reads. The sample shows about 480,000 distinct CDR3 sequences, 25% of them seen only once. The material sequenced was CD4+ T cells sorted from PBMCs, taken 5 to 6 days after vaccination. The receptors come from a man aged 50-60 years who received an inactivated influenza vaccine.

This clonotype was seen many times. This rearrangement joins TRBV12-3 or TRBV12-4 to TRBJ1-4; D is perhaps TRBD1 (6 bases). The CDR3 totals 14 residues. The ends were cut back, 2 bases at V and 8 bases at J, with 12 bases in the middle. The CDR3 loop reads CASSLSGAGEKLFF. CDR3 coding DNA: TGTGCCAGCAGTTTATCAGGGGCCGGGGAAAAACTGTTTTTT.

This clonotype was recorded at least ten times. The rearrangement links TRBV20-1 to TRBJ2-5; tentatively, D is TRBD1 (6 bases). The CDR3 contains 13 residues. The germline CDR1 and CDR2 sequences are DFQATT and SNEGSKA (reference sequence). V was pared by 6 bases and J by 2 bases, with 13 bases between. The CDR3 loop reads CSAHRVFQETQYF. CDR3 sequence (DNA): TGCAGTGCCCACAGGGTTTTTCAAGAGACCCAGTACTTC.

The rearrangement links TRBV24-1 to TRBJ2-5; D uncertain. Germline lookup yields CDR1 KGHDR and CDR2 SFDVKD. This CDR3 has 15 residues. Trimming took 0 bases from V and 2 from J, leaving 9 bases between them. The CDR3 DNA is TGTGCCACCAGTGATTTGCACCAATCGCAAGAGACCCAGTACTTC. Encoded protein: CATSDLHQSQETQYF.

Only a few counts were recorded for this clonotype. CDR3 protein: CATSEGREYEQYF. CDR3 DNA sequence: TGTGCCACCAGTGAGGGCAGGGAGTACGAGCAGTACTTC. The chain uses TRBV24-1 and TRBJ2-7, with D perhaps given as TRBD1 or TRBD2 (5 bases each). Trimming took off 4 bases at V and 4 bases at J, with 10 bases between the two ends. The CDR3 loop spans 13 amino acids. CDR1 is KGHDR and CDR2 is SFDVKD in the germline V gene.

This clonotype turned up a few times. The chain is built from TRBV6-6 and TRBJ2-7; D gene uncertain. Germline CDR1 MNHNY, CDR2 SVGAGI (reference sequence). V lost 6 bases and J 7 bases, leaving 10 bases between the germline ends. CDR3 size: 11 residues. The CDR3 nucleotides read TGTGCCAGCAGCTCTGGGGAAGAGCAGTACTTC. It specifies CASSSGEEQYF.

In its sample, this clonotype was seen a few times. This chain connects TRBV28 to TRBJ2-7, with 8 bases aligning to TRBD2. CDR3 length equals 14 residues. After removal of 5 bases from V and 3 bases from J, the junction contained 6 bases not matched to a gene. Germline V gives CDR1 MDHEN, CDR2 SYDVKM. CDR3 amino acids: CASSGSGVNYEQYF. The CDR3 region has the DNA TGTGCCAGCAGTGGTAGCGGGGTTAACTACGAGCAGTACTTC.

There are a few counts of this clonotype. The genes are TRBV6-2 or TRBV6-3 and TRBJ1-1, with D possibly being TRBD1 (5 bases). Per germline, CDR1 MNHEY and CDR2 SVGEGT. Trimming removed 6 bases from V and 1 base from J, with 9 bases in between. The CDR3 length is 13 residues. CDR3 nucleotide sequence: TGTGCCAGCAGCCACAGGAGGAACACTGAAGCTTTCTTT. Translated, it gives CASSHRRNTEAFF.

This chain links TRBV12-3 or TRBV12-4 with TRBJ2-3; TRBD2 agrees at 7 bases. The CDR3 consists of 16 residues. J was trimmed by 3 bases and V by 6 bases; bases with no gene match: 12. The CDR3 coding sequence is TGTGCCAGCAGCCCGGGGAGTGGTAGCGGGACAGATACGCAGTATTTT. Protein: CASSPGSGSGTDTQYF.

The chain carries TRBV5-1 and TRBJ2-3; the D is unclear. V dropped 0 bases and J dropped 0 bases, with 11 bases sitting between them. The CDR3 has 16 residues. The germline gives CDR1 SGHRS, CDR2 YFSETQ. In nucleotides, the CDR3 is TGCGCCAGCAGCTTGGGTGTACAGTATAGCACAGATACGCAGTATTTT. This codes for CASSLGVQYSTDTQYF.

A few counts support this clonotype. The chain uses TRBV20-1 and TRBJ1-1; D is possibly TRBD1 (5 bases). Germline values: CDR1 DFQATT, CDR2 SNEGSKA (reference sequence). The V end was cut by 4 bases, the J end by 6 bases, with 12 bases between. The CDR3 is 12 residues long. The CDR3 loop is CSATGQLAEAFF. CDR3 nucleotides: TGCAGTGCTACTGGACAACTTGCTGAAGCTTTCTTT.

This clonotype was counted only a few times. The rearrangement joins TRBV20-1 to TRBJ2-6; D remains ambiguous. Between the trimmed V and J ends, which lost 5 bases and 2 bases, there was a span of 10 bases. Germline V gene data show CDR1 as DFQATT and CDR2 as SNEGSKA (reference sequence). This CDR3 is built from 14 residues. CDR3 amino acids: CSAYVGAGANVLTF. DNA of the CDR3: TGCAGTGCTTACGTAGGAGCTGGGGCCAACGTCCTGACTTTC.

This clonotype has more than one count but fewer than ten. This chain joins TRBV12-3 or TRBV12-4 and TRBJ1-1, with D possibly being TRBD1 (5 bases). V gave up 7 bases and J gave up 4 bases, with 16 bases separating them. The CDR3 is 14 amino acids. CDR3 in DNA: TGTGCCAGCACCCTCGGGGGACCAAGCACTGAAGCTTTCTTT. It encodes CASTLGGPSTEAFF.

This chain connects TRBV7-2 to TRBJ2-7; 8 bases match TRBD2. The CDR3 covers 16 residues. Germline CDR1 SGHTA, CDR2 FQGNSA. The J segment lost 5 bases and the V segment lost 1 base, leaving 10 bases of the junction unmatched. CDR3 residues: CASSLGWKRGFDEQYF. The CDR3 nucleotides are TGTGCCAGCAGCTTAGGGTGGAAGCGGGGGTTCGACGAGCAGTACTTC.

The chain couples TRBV7-2 to TRBJ2-1; tentatively, D is TRBD1 (5 bases). This CDR3 spans 13 amino acids. Trimming took 5 bases from V and 14 from J, leaving 19 bases between them. CDR1 is SGHTA, CDR2 FQGNSA, per germline. This chain's CDR3 is CASSPWTRGYEFF. DNA for the CDR3: TGTGCCAGCAGCCCGTGGACAAGAGGCTACGAGTTCTTC.

In this sample, this clonotype turned up a few times. J is TRBJ2-7 and V is TRBV7-2, with D hard to call. Germline loops: CDR1 SGHTA, CDR2 FQGNSA. The V gene lost 1 base and the J gene lost 4 bases, with 8 bases spanning the gap. The CDR3 spans 13 residues. The DNA of the CDR3 is TGTGCCAGCAGCTTAGGCGTCGAGTACGAGCAGTACTTC. Its protein product is CASSLGVEYEQYF.

There are many counts of this clonotype. The rearrangement joins TRBV20-1 to TRBJ2-3; 9 nucleotides line up with TRBD1. The CDR3 is made up of 15 amino acids. J was trimmed by 13 bases and V by 2 bases; bases with no gene match: 16. CDR1 and CDR2 from the germline V gene are DFQATT and SNEGSKA (reference sequence). The CDR3 loop reads CSARSPGTGTGLEYF. DNA of the CDR3: TGCAGTGCTAGAAGTCCTGGAACCGGGACAGGGCTAGAGTATTTT.